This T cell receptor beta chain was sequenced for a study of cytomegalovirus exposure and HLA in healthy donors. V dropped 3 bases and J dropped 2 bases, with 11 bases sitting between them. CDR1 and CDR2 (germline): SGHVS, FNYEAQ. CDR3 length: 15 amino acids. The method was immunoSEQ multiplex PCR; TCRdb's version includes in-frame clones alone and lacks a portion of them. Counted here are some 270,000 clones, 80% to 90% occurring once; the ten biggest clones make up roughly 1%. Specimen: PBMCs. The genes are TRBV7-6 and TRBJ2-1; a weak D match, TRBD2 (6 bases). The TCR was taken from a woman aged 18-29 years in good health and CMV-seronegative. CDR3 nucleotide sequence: TGTGCCAGCAGCTTTAGTCTAGCGACCTACAATGAGCAGTTCTTC. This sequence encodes CASSFSLATYNEQFF.